The T cell receptor beta chain described here comes from a study of blood T cell repertoires in COVID-19. About the research overall: Samples of COVID-19 (acute and convalescent) were obtained from the United States, Italy and Spain. Sources were T cells, B-cell-depleted T cells, or PBMCs; the material itself was cDNA or gDNA.

The CDR3 is 13 residues long. Trimming took off 2 bases at V and 5 bases at J, with 10 bases between the two ends. Clones were sequenced by immunoSEQ multiplex PCR, and TCRdb holds only the in-frame ones, with some missing. The sample comprises about 130,000 clones, around 81% of which are singletons, and roughly 17% rests with the top ten. This sequence joins TRBV12-3 or TRBV12-4 and TRBJ2-7; D remains unclear. The source of this sequence is a young man with COVID-19, enrolled during active disease. Sequenced: peripheral blood. For the CDR3, the DNA is TGTGCCAGCAGTTTATTTTCAGGCGACGAGCAGTACTTC. It is translated as CASSLFSGDEQYF.